The next 31 T cell receptor beta chains were all read from a single sample in a study of blood T cell repertoires in COVID-19. Here immunoSEQ multiplex PCR was the method, and the copy in TCRdb shows in-frame clones only, minus some. The repertoire holds 200,000 or so clones, 80% to 90% seen once, with about 2.2% in the top ten. Sequencing input: PBMCs or T cells enriched from blood (not recorded which). The receptors originated from a woman between 35 and 50 years old with acute COVID-19.

This chain joins TRBV28 and TRBJ1-6, with D possibly TRBD1 on 5 matching bases. This CDR3 comprises 13 residues. Germline V CDR1 and CDR2: MDHEN, SYDVKM. V was trimmed by 3 bases and J by 8 bases, leaving 8 bases between them. DNA for the CDR3: TGTGCCAGCAGTTTCGACAGTCATTCACCCCTCCACTTT. Protein product: CASSFDSHSPLHF.

This chain connects TRBV9 to TRBJ2-1, with 7 nucleotides matching TRBD1. The germline gives CDR1 SGDLS, CDR2 YYNGEE. After removal of 4 bases from V and 8 bases from J, the junction contained 15 bases not matched to a gene. This CDR3 region has 16 residues. CDR3 region: CASSQNLAGGKDEQFF. The CDR3 DNA reads as TGTGCCAGCAGCCAAAACCTCGCAGGGGGTAAAGATGAGCAGTTCTTC.

The chain employs TRBV6-4 and TRBJ2-2; no definite D call. Germline-derived CDR1 and CDR2 are MRHNA and SNTAGT. Trimming removed 7 bases from V and 6 bases from J, with 18 bases in between. This CDR3 is 15 amino acids long. The CDR3 region is CASKVDSRFSGELFF. CDR3 nucleotides: TGTGCCAGCAAAGTGGATTCGAGGTTTTCCGGGGAGCTGTTTTTT.

This clone was observed a handful of times. The rearrangement uses TRBV27 and TRBJ2-7; TRBD2 is a possible D gene (5 bases). V lost 8 bases, J lost 7 bases, and 15 bases lay in between. Germline CDR1 and CDR2: MNHEY and SMNVEV (reference sequence). The CDR3 is made up of 12 amino acids. CDR3 sequence (DNA): TGTGCCAGCGGGTATCGGTCGGGAGAGCAGTACTTC. Amino acids: CASGYRSGEQYF.

The V gene is TRBV5-1, the J gene TRBJ2-2, with 9 bases identical to TRBD2. The CDR3 length is 17 residues. From germline, CDR1 is SGHRS and CDR2 YFSETQ. V trimming: 4 bases; J trimming: 3 bases; junction bases outside the gene matches: 10. The CDR3 region is CASSPKAGGSDTGELFF. In DNA, the CDR3 is TGCGCCAGCAGCCCGAAAGCGGGGGGCTCGGACACCGGGGAGCTGTTTTTT.

The chain has TRBV5-1 and TRBJ2-2; 7 bases are shared with TRBD1. The CDR3 length is 13 residues. The J segment lost 4 bases and the V segment lost 4 bases, leaving 1 base of the junction unmatched. Germline lookup yields CDR1 SGHRS and CDR2 YFSETQ. The CDR3 nucleotides read TGCGCCAGCAGCGGGACAGTCACCGGGGAGCTGTTTTTT. It specifies CASSGTVTGELFF. The whole variable domain, filled in from reference TRBV5-1 and TRBJ2-2, reads KAGVTQTPRYLIKTRGQQVTLSCSPISGHRSVSWYQQTPGQGLQFLFEYFSETQRNKGNFPGRFSGRQFSNSRSEMNVSTLELGDSALYLCASSGTVTGELFFGEGSRLTVL.

This sequence joins TRBV6-5 and TRBJ1-4; a possible D gene is TRBD1 (5 bases). Trimming removed 6 bases at V and 0 bases at J, with 8 bases between. The germline gives CDR1 MNHEY, CDR2 SVGAGI. CDR3 size: 14 residues. CDR3 sequence reads: CASSRTTTNEKLFF. The CDR3 DNA reads as TGTGCCAGCAGCCGGACAACAACTAATGAAAAACTGTTTTTT.

The V gene is TRBV11-1, the J gene TRBJ2-1, with TRBD2 identical over 9 bases. Trimming removed 5 bases from V and 10 bases from J; junction bases left unmatched: 15. This CDR3 has 16 residues. Germline V gives CDR1 SGHAT, CDR2 FQDESV (reference sequence). CDR3 residues: CASSPTREGLGYEQFF. The CDR3, as DNA: TGTGCCAGCAGCCCCACGCGGGAGGGCCTTGGATACGAGCAGTTCTTC.

J is TRBJ1-5 and V is TRBV2; D is uncertain. From germline, CDR1 is SNHLY and CDR2 FYNNEI. Trimming left V 10 bases short and J 1 base short, with 17 bases between. The CDR3 runs 15 residues. Here the CDR3 reads CATNKGGRSNQPQHF. The CDR3 DNA is TGTGCCACAAATAAGGGAGGGCGCAGCAATCAGCCCCAGCATTTT.

This chain uses TRBV10-2 with TRBJ2-7, with TRBD2 matching 7 bases. V dropped 0 bases and J dropped 4; count of bases not matched to a gene: 6. This CDR3 spans 15 amino acids. CDR1 and CDR2 (germline): WSHSY, SAAADI. The CDR3 region is CASSESGGGNYEQYF. CDR3 sequence (DNA): TGCGCCAGCAGTGAGTCTGGCGGGGGAAATTACGAGCAGTACTTC.

The chain has TRBV28 and TRBJ2-7; no reliable D call. The CDR3 totals 14 residues. The V and J ends lost 3 bases and 3 bases respectively, with 12 bases between them. CDR1 is MDHEN, CDR2 SYDVKM, per germline. The CDR3 here is CASSLAGPYYEQYF. DNA for the CDR3: TGTGCCAGCAGTTTGGCAGGTCCATACTACGAGCAGTACTTC.

The CDR3 is CASSLMASGSYEQYF. CDR3 nucleotide sequence: TGTGCCAGCAGTTTAATGGCTAGCGGGAGCTACGAGCAGTACTTC. V usage is TRBV27 and J usage is TRBJ2-7; 10 positions agree with TRBD2. Losses at the gene ends were 2 bases for V and 3 bases for J; bases not matched to a gene: 4. The CDR3 covers 15 residues. The germline V gene has CDR1 MNHEY and CDR2 SMNVEV (reference sequence).

CDR3 region: CASSPIVAGELFF. DNA of the CDR3: TGTGCCAGCAGCCCAATAGTCGCCGGGGAGCTGTTTTTT. The chain combines TRBV7-2 with TRBJ2-2; no clear D gene. CDR1 and CDR2 (germline): SGHTA, FQGNSA. The CDR3 covers 13 residues. Trimming removed 5 bases from V and 6 bases from J, with 10 bases in between.

The rearrangement uses TRBV4-1 and TRBJ2-3; 7 bases agree with TRBD2. Germline V gene sequence: CDR1 MGHRA, CDR2 YSYEKL. The CDR3 sequence is 16 residues long. V lost 2 bases and J lost 1; bases outside the gene matches: 6. The CDR3 spells CASSQQLSGGTDTQYF. The CDR3, as DNA: TGCGCCAGCAGCCAACAATTGAGCGGGGGCACAGATACGCAGTATTTT.

This clone was recorded only once. J is TRBJ1-4 and V is TRBV19, with D perhaps matching TRBD1 (6 bases). Germline CDR1 LNHDA, CDR2 SQIVND (reference sequence). The V gene lost 6 bases and the J gene lost 0 bases, with 8 bases spanning the gap. The CDR3 contains 14 residues. The CDR3 region has the DNA TGTGCCAGTAGACGGACAGCAACTAATGAAAAACTGTTTTTT. This codes for CASRRTATNEKLFF.

About this clone: With only one base between it and a far larger clone, this is likely a read error. The chain has TRBV14 and TRBJ1-6, with 7 bases that match TRBD1. Per germline, CDR1 SGHDN and CDR2 FVKESK. The CDR3 has 14 residues. The trim removed 6 bases at V and 4 bases at J, leaving 3 bases unmatched. CDR3 loop: CASRRGQYNSPLHF. The DNA for the CDR3 is TGTGCCAGCAGGAGGGGGCAGTATAATTCACCCCTCCACTTT.

The gene calls are TRBV11-2 and TRBJ1-1; maybe TRBD1 (5 bases). Germline values: CDR1 SGHAT, CDR2 FQNNGV. V was pared by 2 bases and J by 0 bases, with 10 bases between. The CDR3 runs 15 residues. The CDR3 bases are TGTGCCAGCAGCTTACAGGACACGATGAACACTGAAGCTTTCTTT. Amino acid sequence: CASSLQDTMNTEAFF. Full variable domain (remainder filled in from reference TRBV11-2 and TRBJ1-1): EAGVAQSPRYKIIEKRQSVAFWCNPISGHATLYWYQQILGQGPKLLIQFQNNGVVDDSQLPKDRFSAERLKGVDSTLKIQPAKLEDSAVYLCASSLQDTMNTEAFFGQGTRLTVV.

This clone is a singleton in its sample. The chain has TRBV6-8 and TRBJ1-5, with D uncertain. The V and J ends lost 2 bases and 0 bases respectively, with 11 bases between them. In germline, CDR1 is MNHGY, CDR2 SAAAGT. The CDR3 sequence is 16 residues long. The CDR3 DNA follows: TGTGCCAGCAGTTACCGTGGAGAGTATAGCAATCAGCCCCAGCATTTT. Its translation: CASSYRGEYSNQPQHF.

This clone was counted once. The chain employs TRBV29-1 and TRBJ1-2, with TRBD1 matching 7 bases. V dropped 5 bases and J dropped 6; count of bases not matched to a gene: 9. CDR1 is SQVTM, CDR2 ANQGSEA, per germline. CDR3 length: 13 residues. The CDR3 spells CSVRGQSNHGYTF. The CDR3 coding sequence is TGCAGCGTTAGGGGACAGTCGAATCATGGCTACACCTTC.

This chain joins TRBV2 and TRBJ2-3; tentative D call: TRBD1 (6 bases). Germline CDR1 SNHLY, CDR2 FYNNEI. Between the trimmed V and J ends, which lost 4 bases and 1 base, there was a span of 15 bases. There are 16 residues in the CDR3. The CDR3: CASSAGWAGGTDTQYF. The CDR3 DNA reads TGTGCCAGCAGTGCGGGTTGGGCAGGGGGCACAGATACGCAGTATTTT.

The chain employs TRBV7-2 and TRBJ2-5; perhaps TRBD2 as D (5 bases). This CDR3 spans 14 amino acids. V was cut by 2 bases and J by 5 bases, with 12 bases left in between. Per germline, CDR1 SGHTA and CDR2 FQGNSA. The chain's CDR3 is CASSLFGNSETQYF. CDR3 sequence (DNA): TGTGCCAGCAGCTTATTCGGGAATTCGGAGACCCAGTACTTC.

This clone turned up a few times. This chain uses TRBV5-1 with TRBJ2-3; 8 bases are a match to TRBD1. The CDR3 is made up of 16 amino acids. The germline CDR1 and CDR2 sequences are SGHRS and YFSETQ. Losses at the gene ends were 4 bases for V and 6 bases for J; bases not matched to a gene: 13. This CDR3 reads CASSPATGAASDTQYF. The DNA of the CDR3 is TGCGCCAGCAGCCCGGCGACAGGGGCGGCGAGCGATACGCAGTATTTT.

The chain joins TRBV5-1 to TRBJ2-1; 10 nucleotides line up with TRBD2. V was pared by 6 bases and J by 6 bases, with 9 bases of the junction left unmatched. From germline, CDR1 is SGHRS and CDR2 YFSETQ. The CDR3 has 15 amino acids. Written as DNA, the CDR3 is TGCGCCAGCACCCCCCTAGCGGGAGTACTCAATGAGCAGTTCTTC. Translated, it gives CASTPLAGVLNEQFF.

The gene calls are TRBV5-1 and TRBJ2-1, with a possible D match to TRBD1 (6 bases). V shed 0 bases and J shed 1 base, with 8 bases lying between them. CDR1 and CDR2 (germline): SGHRS, YFSETQ. This CDR3 is built from 15 residues. In DNA form, the CDR3 reads TGCGCCAGCAGCTTGGGGACAGATTCCTACAATGAGCAGTTCTTC. Protein: CASSLGTDSYNEQFF.

The rearrangement joins TRBV5-6 to TRBJ2-3; perhaps TRBD2 as D (7 bases). V lost 4 bases and J 4 bases, leaving 19 bases between the germline ends. Germline V gene sequence: CDR1 SGHDT, CDR2 YYEEEE. CDR3 length: 16 residues. CDR3 in DNA: TGTGCCAGCAGCCTGAGGGGGGGCCCGTTCCCAGATACGCAGTATTTT. This gives the protein CASSLRGGPFPDTQYF.

The CDR3 sequence is CASSLVAAGVSSLTDTQYF. In DNA, the CDR3 is TGTGCCAGCAGTTTAGTAGCCGCAGGGGTATCGTCCCTCACAGATACGCAGTATTTT. V and J are TRBV28 and TRBJ2-3; tentative D call: TRBD1 (6 bases). The ends were cut back, 2 bases at V and 2 bases at J, with 23 bases in the middle. Germline lookup yields CDR1 MDHEN and CDR2 SYDVKM. This CDR3 is built from 19 residues. The full variable domain, its missing parts supplied by reference TRBV28 and TRBJ2-3, is DVKVTQSSRYLVKRTGEKVFLECVQDMDHENMFWYRQDPGLGLRLIYFSYDVKMKEKGDIPEGYSVSREKKERFSLILESASTNQTSMYLCASSLVAAGVSSLTDTQYFGPGTRLTVL.

The CDR3 is CASSLQGWVGYTF. CDR3 nucleotide sequence: TGTGCCAGCAGCCTACAGGGTTGGGTTGGCTACACCTTC. The gene calls are TRBV5-6 and TRBJ1-2; maybe TRBD1 (6 bases). Germline values: CDR1 SGHDT, CDR2 YYEEEE. The CDR3 is made up of 13 amino acids. Trimming removed 4 bases at V and 7 bases at J, with 14 bases between.

The rearrangement joins TRBV28 to TRBJ1-6; D not certain. This CDR3 is 11 amino acids long. V lost 3 bases and J 13 bases, leaving 7 bases between the germline ends. Germline CDR1 MDHEN, CDR2 SYDVKM. DNA of the CDR3: TGTGCCAGCAGTTTCGGTGCGCCCCTCCACTTT. Translated: CASSFGAPLHF.

The CDR3 sequence: CASSDSGLAGGRYEQYF. DNA for the CDR3: TGTGCCAGCAGTGATAGTGGACTAGCGGGAGGGCGATACGAGCAGTACTTC. The V gene is TRBV6-1, the J gene TRBJ2-7; 15 bases match TRBD2. V lost 3 bases and J lost 4; bases outside the gene matches: 7. Germline V gives CDR1 MNHNS, CDR2 SASEGT. The CDR3 extends over 17 amino acids.

V gene TRBV7-2 combines with J gene TRBJ2-2; TRBD2 is a possible D gene (7 bases). Between the trimmed V and J ends, which lost 5 bases and 7 bases, there was a span of 14 bases. Germline-derived CDR1 and CDR2 are SGHTA and FQGNSA. This CDR3 has 14 amino acids. CDR3 nucleotide sequence: TGTGCCAGCAGCGCCGGACTAGGGGGCGGGGAGCTGTTTTTT. Protein sequence: CASSAGLGGGELFF.

This clone has just one count. This chain joins TRBV9 and TRBJ2-7; TRBD2 is a possible D gene (6 bases). Trimming shortened V by 4 bases and J by 1 base, and 12 bases separated the two germline ends. The CDR3 spans 14 residues. Germline CDR1 reads SGDLS; CDR2 reads YYNGEE. The CDR3 DNA reads TGTGCCAGCAGCCCTGGGGGGATTTCCTACGAGCAGTACTTC. It translates to CASSPGGISYEQYF.